This TCR beta chain is from a study of beta chain features in type 1 diabetes. Turning to the study itself: No patient-donor differences in age, gender, total cells or subset yield. General study points: There was a moderate but significant shortening of TCRB CDR3s in all four CD4+ subsets of Type 1 diabetes patients.

V was clipped by 10 bases and J by 3 bases, with 18 bases between them. The CDR3 contains 14 residues. In germline, CDR1 is SGHTA, CDR2 FQGNSA. What was sequenced were expressed TCRB transcripts, since all of the isolated RNA had been reverse transcribed. Sequenced by immunoSEQ multiplex PCR; TCRdb stores in-frame clones only, minus some. The table has 500,000 to 800,000 clones, roughly an eighth seen once. A few counts support this clone. Its antigen is undetermined. Via the markers CD45RO/CCR7/CD25/CD127/CD95/CD27, stem cell-like memory, regulatory, central memory and naive CD4+ cells were sorted. This clonotype originated in a man aged 25-45 years with type 1 diabetes. The chain carries TRBV7-2 and TRBJ1-2; perhaps TRBD1 as D (6 bases). The specimen sequenced was naive CD4+ T cells from blood. The CDR3 region has the DNA TGTGCCACCACTATGGCAGGGGTTGACTATGGCTACACCTTC. Protein sequence: CATTMAGVDYGYTF. Full variable domain (rest looked up from reference TRBV7-2 and TRBJ1-2): GAGVSQSPSNKVTEKGKDVELRCDPISGHTALYWYRQSLGQGLEFLIYFQGNSAPDKSGLPSDRFSAERTGGSVSTLTIQRTQQEDSAVYLCATTMAGVDYGYTFGSGTRLTVV.